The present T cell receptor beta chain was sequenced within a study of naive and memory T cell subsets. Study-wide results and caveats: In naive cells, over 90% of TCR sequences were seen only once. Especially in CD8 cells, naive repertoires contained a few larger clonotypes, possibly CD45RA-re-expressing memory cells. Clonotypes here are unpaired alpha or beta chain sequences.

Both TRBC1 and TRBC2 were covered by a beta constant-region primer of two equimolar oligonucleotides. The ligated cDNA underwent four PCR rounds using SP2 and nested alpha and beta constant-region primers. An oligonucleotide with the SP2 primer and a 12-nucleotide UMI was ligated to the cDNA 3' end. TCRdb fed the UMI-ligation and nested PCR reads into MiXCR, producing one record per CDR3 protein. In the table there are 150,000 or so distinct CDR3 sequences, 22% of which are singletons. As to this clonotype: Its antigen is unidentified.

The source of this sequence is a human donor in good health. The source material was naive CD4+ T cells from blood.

CDR3 in DNA: TGTGCCAGCAGTTTATCTGGGTCCACCCAGCGGATTTCACCCCTCCACTTT. It encodes CASSLSGSTQRISPLHF. The chain couples TRBV27 to TRBJ1-6; D ambiguous. With 0 bases removed from V and 9 bases from J, the gap between germline ends came to 18 bases. The CDR3 extends over 17 amino acids. Germline CDR1 is MNHEY and CDR2 is SMNVEV (reference sequence).